One sample yielded the 23 T cell receptor beta chains listed below, sequenced in a study of vaccination effects on CD4 cells after COVID-19. Some clones are missing from TCRdb's copy, which holds only in-frame ones; the method was immunoSEQ multiplex PCR. The sample consists of fewer than 80,000 clones, 74% of them appearing once. Before sequencing, viral peptide pools were used by the ViraFEST assay to expand antigen-specific CD4+ T cells. Subsequent to roughly 9 days of culture, CD4+ T cells were isolated. Vaccination of participants consisted of two doses of either the BNT162b2 or mRNA-1273 vaccine. The antigens of these receptors remain unknown. The sequenced sample was CD4+ T cells from PBMCs cultured with HCoV-229E spike peptides, obtained after COVID-19 vaccination. The receptors stem from a human donor who received a COVID-19 vaccine.

This clone was seen once. The V call is TRBV7-2, the J call TRBJ1-5, with TRBD1 identical over 8 bases. Losses at the gene ends were 4 bases for V and 6 bases for J; bases not matched to a gene: 5. This CDR3 contains 14 residues. CDR1 is SGHTA, CDR2 FQGNSA, per germline. CDR3 nucleotides: TGTGCCAGCAGCTCGGGACAGGAGGGTCAGCCCCAGCATTTT. Residues: CASSSGQEGQPQHF.

The chain employs TRBV7-8 and TRBJ2-7, with 7 bases matching TRBD1. CDR1 is SGHVS and CDR2 is FQNEAQ in the germline V gene. J lost 4 bases, V lost 5 bases, and 14 bases had no gene match. The CDR3 totals 16 residues. The CDR3 coding sequence is TGTGCCAGCAGCCCCTACTCAGGGGACAGTAGTTACGAGCAGTACGTC. It specifies CASSPYSGDSSYEQYV.

The rearrangement links TRBV12-3 or TRBV12-4 to TRBJ1-4; D is uncertain. This CDR3 comprises 11 residues. V was pared by 2 bases and J by 7 bases, with 2 bases between. Here the CDR3 reads CASSLSEKLFF. CDR3 DNA: TGTGCCAGCAGTTTAAGTGAAAAACTGTTTTTT.

The chain carries TRBV9 and TRBJ1-2; 9 bases align to TRBD1. Trimming cost V 3 bases and J 7 bases; bases outside gene matches: 10. Germline-derived CDR1 and CDR2 are SGDLS and YYNGEE. The CDR3 runs to 15 residues. CDR3 nucleotides: TGTGCCAGCAGCGCCGGGACAGGGTCTCAGGCTGGCTACACCTTC. Translation: CASSAGTGSQAGYTF.

The table lists this clone with a few counts. This sequence joins TRBV5-1 and TRBJ1-4; D not certain. Trimming took off 4 bases at V and 2 bases at J, with 12 bases between the two ends. CDR3 length equals 15 residues. Germline V gene lookup returns CDR1 SGHRS and CDR2 YFSETQ. The CDR3 region is CASSQGRGTNEKLFF. Here the CDR3 DNA reads TGCGCCAGCAGCCAAGGCCGCGGGACTAATGAAAAACTGTTTTTT.

The V and J genes are TRBV7-7 and TRBJ2-5; 11 bases line up with TRBD2. This CDR3 is built from 17 residues. Trimming cost V 0 bases and J 4 bases; bases outside gene matches: 7. The germline CDR1 and CDR2 sequences are SSHAT and FNYEAQ (reference sequence). The CDR3 spells CASSLASGGAGSETQYF. In DNA form, the CDR3 reads TGTGCCAGCAGCTTAGCTAGCGGGGGGGCCGGGTCAGAGACCCAGTACTTC.

The rearrangement links TRBV19 to TRBJ2-2; 10 nucleotides match TRBD1. V was clipped by 9 bases and J by 6 bases; unmatched bases: 16. The germline V gene has CDR1 LNHDA and CDR2 SQIVND (reference sequence). CDR3 size: 17 residues. This chain's CDR3 is CARKIPGQGNDAGELFF. CDR3 DNA sequence: TGTGCCAGAAAAATCCCGGGACAGGGGAATGACGCCGGGGAGCTGTTTTTT.

V usage is TRBV11-2 and J usage is TRBJ2-1; D unclear. Trimming took 1 base from V and 4 from J, leaving 5 bases between them. Germline V lookup: CDR1 SGHAT, CDR2 FQNNGV. The CDR3 loop spans 13 amino acids. CDR3: CASSLGRYNEQFF. The CDR3 coding sequence is TGTGCCAGCAGCTTAGGTCGGTACAATGAGCAGTTCTTC.

The chain links TRBV30 to TRBJ1-1; the D is unclear. The V and J ends lost 2 bases and 0 bases respectively, with 40 bases between them. CDR1 is GTSNPN, CDR2 SVGIG, per germline (reference sequence). This CDR3 comprises 24 residues. CDR3 DNA sequence: TGTGCCTGGAGTAAAAACAAGAGGGTATCTTCATTTCGTGGTGGACGGACTATGAACACTGAAGCTTTCTTT. It is translated as CAWSKNKRVSSFRGGRTMNTEAFF. Full variable domain (outside the CDR3, taken from reference TRBV30 and TRBJ1-1): SQTIHQWPATLVQPVGSPLSLECTVEGTSNPNLYWYRQAAGRGLQLLFYSVGIGQISSEVPQNLSASRPQDRQFILSSKKLLLSDSGFYLCAWSKNKRVSSFRGGRTMNTEAFFGQGTRLTVV.

This chain connects TRBV14 to TRBJ2-5; D is possibly TRBD2 (6 bases). The germline CDR1 and CDR2 sequences are SGHDN and FVKESK. V gave up 4 bases and J gave up 5 bases, with 11 bases separating them. The CDR3 spans 13 residues. In DNA form, the CDR3 reads TGTGCCAGCAGCCGGGGAGGTTGGGAGACCCAGTACTTC. Translating it yields CASSRGGWETQYF.

This sequence joins TRBV12-3 or TRBV12-4 and TRBJ1-2, with TRBD1 as a possible D gene (6 bases). The V gene lost 2 bases and the J gene lost 4 bases, with 8 bases spanning the gap. The CDR3 sequence is 13 residues long. CDR3 in amino acids: CASSLSGVYGYTF. The CDR3 nucleotides are TGTGCCAGCAGTTTATCAGGGGTCTATGGCTACACCTTC.

V and J are TRBV24-1 and TRBJ2-1; D is ambiguous. The CDR3 length is 15 residues. Germline CDR1 KGHDR, CDR2 SFDVKD. Trimming pared 1 base from V and 0 bases from J, leaving 6 bases between. The CDR3 DNA reads as TGTGCCACCAGTGATTTAAGGAGCTCCTACAATGAGCAGTTCTTC. Translated: CATSDLRSSYNEQFF.

The V and J genes are TRBV28 and TRBJ1-3; 9 bases agree with TRBD1. The CDR3 consists of 15 residues. The germline gives CDR1 MDHEN, CDR2 SYDVKM. The trim removed 7 bases at V and 2 bases at J, leaving 6 bases unmatched. The CDR3 is CASTPDRGAGNTIYF. Here the CDR3 DNA reads TGTGCCAGCACCCCGGACAGGGGTGCTGGAAACACCATATATTTT.

The chain has TRBV27 and TRBJ2-3, with unresolved D. Looked up from germline, CDR1 is MNHEY and CDR2 is SMNVEV (reference sequence). V was pared by 3 bases and J by 1 base, with 2 bases between. This CDR3 spans 12 amino acids. This CDR3 is CASSFRTDTQYF. CDR3 coding DNA: TGTGCCAGCAGTTTCCGCACAGATACGCAGTATTTT.

The V and J genes are TRBV7-2 and TRBJ2-2, with 7 bases identical to TRBD1. Germline trimming cut 5 bases from V and 0 bases from J; bases unmatched to any gene: 9. The germline gives CDR1 SGHTA, CDR2 FQGNSA. The CDR3 extends over 17 amino acids. The CDR3 sequence is CASSLRHQGANTGELFF. The CDR3 DNA sequence: TGTGCCAGCAGCCTACGACATCAGGGGGCGAACACCGGGGAGCTGTTTTTT.

The CDR3 is CASSVDGAGNQPQHF. The CDR3, as DNA: TGTGCCAGCAGCGTAGATGGGGCAGGCAATCAGCCCCAGCATTTT. The chain recombines TRBV9 with TRBJ1-5; D possibly corresponds to TRBD1 (5 bases). CDR1 is SGDLS, CDR2 YYNGEE, per germline. The length of the CDR3 is 15 residues. V lost 0 bases and J 2 bases, leaving 9 bases between the germline ends.

This clone has just a few counts. The chain has TRBV13 and TRBJ1-2; TRBD1 matches at 10 bases. Germline assignment: CDR1 PRHDT and CDR2 FYEKMQ (reference sequence). The J segment lost 4 bases and the V segment lost 4 bases, leaving 0 bases of the junction unmatched. The CDR3 sequence is 13 residues long. The CDR3: CASSWTGGYGYTF. CDR3 coding DNA: TGTGCCAGCAGCTGGACAGGGGGCTATGGCTACACCTTC.

The chain recombines TRBV30 with TRBJ1-5; D is unresolved. The V end lost 0 bases, the J end lost 3 bases, and 6 bases lay between the germline ends. The length of the CDR3 is 13 residues. Germline V gives CDR1 GTSNPN, CDR2 SVGIG (reference sequence). CDR3 sequence (DNA): TGTGCCTGGAGTGTAAAGGTCAATCAGCCCCAGCATTTT. Protein: CAWSVKVNQPQHF.

The CDR3 reads CASSEQGNGYTF. The CDR3 DNA reads TGTGCCAGCAGCGAACAGGGGAATGGCTACACCTTC. The V and J genes are TRBV7-9 and TRBJ1-2, with 7 bases lining up with TRBD1. The ends lost 5 bases at V and 6 bases at J; junction bases unmatched: 3. Germline V gene data show CDR1 as SEHNR and CDR2 as FQNEAQ (reference sequence). This CDR3 has 12 amino acids.

This chain joins TRBV2 and TRBJ2-1, with a possible D match to TRBD1 (6 bases). This CDR3 comprises 13 residues. Germline loops: CDR1 SNHLY, CDR2 FYNNEI. Trimming cost V 7 bases and J 5 bases, with 12 bases left between them. This chain's CDR3 is CASKRTANNEQFF. CDR3 sequence (DNA): TGTGCCAGCAAACGGACAGCAAACAATGAGCAGTTCTTC.

This clone was seen just once. This chain uses TRBV6-5 with TRBJ2-5; no clear D. Germline assignment: CDR1 MNHEY and CDR2 SVGAGI. The CDR3 sequence is 11 residues long. The germline V and J ends were trimmed by 5 bases and 8 bases, with 9 bases remaining between them. Here the CDR3 reads CASSTQLTQYF. In DNA, the CDR3 is TGTGCCAGCAGTACCCAACTTACCCAGTACTTC.

CDR3 in DNA: TGTGCCAGCAGCGGTCTCTCTGGAAACACCATATATTTT. Protein product: CASSGLSGNTIYF. V is TRBV9 and J is TRBJ1-3, with no clear D. With 3 bases removed from V and 0 bases from J, the gap between germline ends came to 4 bases. Germline V gives CDR1 SGDLS, CDR2 YYNGEE. This CDR3 has 13 amino acids.

V gene TRBV30 combines with J gene TRBJ2-7; 7 bases line up with TRBD1. Germline CDR1 reads GTSNPN; CDR2 reads SVGIG (reference sequence). After removal of 1 base from V and 5 bases from J, the junction contained 11 bases not matched to a gene. This CDR3 comprises 15 residues. CDR3 nucleotides: TGTGCCTGGAGTGCCCTCGACAGGGAATCACACGAGCAGTACGTC. This translates into CAWSALDRESHEQYV.